This note documents a single T cell receptor beta chain sequence. No antigen is known for it. The record originates from a study of T cell responses to AZD1222 COVID-19 vaccine. Study results and caveats: Donors were mostly white British, more females; clonal diversity possibly underestimated. In the spike-specific TCR repertoire, nearly half reportedly target unmutated variant regions. Sampling captured repertoires only after the peak T cell response. Seropositive AZD1222 recipients at baseline numbered only 6 or 7.

The assay was immunoSEQ multiplex PCR, and TCRdb's table has in-frame clones only and misses some. This repertoire shows over 45,000 clones, about 88% found once; its top ten account for roughly 5.3%. Germline lookup yields CDR1 SGDLS and CDR2 YYNGEE. The V end was cut by 4 bases, the J end by 1 base, with 18 bases between. This CDR3 has 17 residues. The receptor comes from an adult who received the AZD1222 COVID-19 vaccine. Source: peripheral blood, taken 28 days after the second AZD1222 dose. The chain joins TRBV9 to TRBJ1-5; weak D call: TRBD1 (5 bases). The CDR3: CASSSRGETPSNQPQHF. The DNA of the CDR3 is TGTGCCAGCAGCTCCCGGGGCGAGACCCCGAGCAATCAGCCCCAGCATTTT.